This T cell receptor (beta chain) emerged from a study of cytomegalovirus exposure and HLA in healthy donors. Note on this clone: Its specificity is unknown.

The study ran its PCR with 60 Vbeta and 13 Jbeta primers. The assay was immunoSEQ multiplex PCR, and TCRdb's table has in-frame clones only and misses some. This sample has approximately 150,000 clones, with 70% to 85% found just once. Study-wide findings and caveats: It was likely that a cluster of highly shared sequence variants was a sequencing artifact. Being productive about 90% or about 30% of the time was typical of most TCR beta V segments in an earlier analysis.

Germline V gene sequence: CDR1 KGHSH, CDR2 LQKENI. V was trimmed by 3 bases and J by 5 bases, leaving 10 bases between them. The CDR3 has 14 residues. The sample taken for sequencing was PBMCs. This rearrangement joins TRBV18 to TRBJ1-4; D not resolved. The receptor was isolated from a male donor in good health and CMV-seronegative. The DNA for the CDR3 is TGTGCCAGCTCACCGGCCGGACTGAATGAAAAACTGTTTTTT. It is translated as CASSPAGLNEKLFF.